These 30 T cell receptor beta chains came from one sample sequenced in a study of blood T cell repertoires in COVID-19. The repertoire was sequenced with immunoSEQ multiplex PCR; TCRdb's copy has only in-frame clones and lacks some. Altogether approximately 300,000 clones are present, roughly 91% being singletons, with the ten largest covering 1.5% to 2%. The specimen sequenced was peripheral blood. All receptors come from a woman in her 30s with COVID-19, enrolled during active disease.

This clone is a singleton in its sample. The J gene is TRBJ1-1, the V gene TRBV5-1; D possibly corresponds to TRBD1 (6 bases). The CDR3 sequence is 15 residues long. Germline CDR1 and CDR2: SGHRS and YFSETQ. V lost 2 bases, J lost 2 bases, and 13 bases lay in between. CDR3 nucleotide sequence: TGCGCCAGCAGCTTCAGGGGTTCACCAAACACTGAAGCTTTCTTT. It encodes CASSFRGSPNTEAFF.

The genes are TRBV4-1 and TRBJ2-5; 9 bases agree with TRBD1. This CDR3 has 14 amino acids. V lost 6 bases to trimming and J lost 5 bases; unmatched junction nucleotides: 7. CDR1 is MGHRA, CDR2 YSYEKL, per germline. CDR3 amino acids: CASSRQGGLETQYF. Written as DNA, the CDR3 is TGCGCCAGCAGTAGACAGGGGGGATTGGAGACCCAGTACTTC.

The CDR3: CASSPSSRLGVYEQYF. CDR3 nucleotide sequence: TGTGCCAGCAGCCCCTCGAGTCGGCTAGGCGTCTACGAGCAGTACTTC. This chain links TRBV14 with TRBJ2-7; no clear D gene. Between the trimmed V and J ends, which lost 4 bases and 3 bases, there was a span of 19 bases. This CDR3 is built from 16 residues. Looked up from germline, CDR1 is SGHDN and CDR2 is FVKESK. The variable domain in full, with the rest retrieved from reference TRBV14 and TRBJ2-7, is EAGVTQFPSHSVIEKGQTVTLRCDPISGHDNLYWYRRVMGKEIKFLLHFVKESKQDESGMPNNRFLAERTGGTYSTLKVQPAELEDSGVYFCASSPSSRLGVYEQYFGPGTRLTVT.

V is TRBV6-6 and J is TRBJ1-1, with D hard to call. Trimming cost V 0 bases and J 8 bases, with 10 bases left between them. CDR3 length: 13 amino acids. CDR1 is MNHNY, CDR2 SVGAGI, per germline (reference sequence). The DNA of the CDR3 is TGTGCCAGCAGTTACTCGAGTGGTTTCGAAGCTTTCTTT. Protein product: CASSYSSGFEAFF.

V is TRBV25-1 and J is TRBJ1-2; D is unclear. V gave up 3 bases and J gave up 13 bases, with 21 bases separating them. CDR3 size: 14 residues. The germline gives CDR1 MGHDK, CDR2 SYGVNS. The CDR3 nucleotides are TGTGCCAGCAGTGACCGGGGTGGGATGCGCTCGTCCACCTTC. Translating gives CASSDRGGMRSSTF.

The chain joins TRBV7-2 to TRBJ1-2; D is undetermined. Germline-derived CDR1 and CDR2 are SGHTA and FQGNSA. The CDR3 runs to 13 residues. The germline V and J ends were trimmed by 5 bases and 8 bases, with 15 bases remaining between them. Written as DNA, the CDR3 is TGTGCCAGCAGCCTACGAGACCAGCGGGGCTACACCTTC. Translating gives CASSLRDQRGYTF.

J is TRBJ1-2 and V is TRBV28; D gene unclear. The V gene's germline CDR1 is MDHEN and CDR2 SYDVKM. Trimming shortened V by 4 bases and J by 2 bases, and 23 bases separated the two germline ends. The CDR3 has 18 residues. CDR3 region: CASSSPWRVKRENYGYTF. Written as DNA, the CDR3 is TGTGCCAGCAGTTCACCCTGGAGGGTTAAAAGGGAGAACTATGGCTACACCTTC.

The genes are TRBV4-2 and TRBJ1-5; D ambiguous. The V end was cut by 5 bases, the J end by 0 bases, with 8 bases between. Germline-derived CDR1 and CDR2 are LGHNA and YNFKEQ. CDR3 size: 14 residues. CDR3 sequence: CASSGQTSNQPQHF. Here the CDR3 DNA reads TGTGCCAGCAGCGGGCAGACTAGCAATCAGCCCCAGCATTTT.

Written as DNA, the CDR3 is TGTGCCAGCAGCCAAGGACGTGGTGCTCGACTAGGTGAAAAACTGTTTTTT. This encodes CASSQGRGARLGEKLFF. The chain carries TRBV14 and TRBJ1-4; D is undetermined. Trimming left V 1 base short and J 7 bases short, with 19 bases between. Germline V gene data show CDR1 as SGHDN and CDR2 as FVKESK. The CDR3 is 17 amino acids.

The J gene is TRBJ2-3, the V gene TRBV24-1; 10 positions agree with TRBD1. CDR3 size: 16 residues. Germline V gives CDR1 KGHDR, CDR2 SFDVKD. V lost 7 bases, J lost 9 bases, and 15 bases stayed unmatched. CDR3 coding DNA: TGTGCCACCAGCCATTATCCGGGACAGGGGATAGAGACGCAGTATTTT. Protein: CATSHYPGQGIETQYF.

The V call is TRBV5-1, the J call TRBJ1-3; D is unclear. The CDR3 has 13 amino acids. Deletions cut 6 bases from V and 3 bases from J, with 10 bases between. Germline CDR1 is SGHRS and CDR2 is YFSETQ. CDR3 in amino acids: CASTQDRGNTIYF. The CDR3, as DNA: TGCGCCAGCACCCAGGATCGTGGAAACACCATATATTTT.

This clone was recorded only once. J is TRBJ2-3 and V is TRBV5-1; 9 bases match TRBD2. The ends lost 0 bases at V and 4 bases at J; junction bases unmatched: 9. Germline-derived CDR1 and CDR2 are SGHRS and YFSETQ. The CDR3 runs 17 residues. CDR3: CASSLGVAGGPSDTQYF. The CDR3, as DNA: TGCGCCAGCAGCTTGGGCGTGGCGGGGGGGCCATCAGATACGCAGTATTTT.

This chain joins TRBV9 and TRBJ1-1; D might be TRBD1 (5 bases). The germline V gene encodes CDR1 SGDLS and CDR2 YYNGEE. The CDR3 sequence is 16 residues long. Trimming removed 0 bases at V and 2 bases at J, with 14 bases between. The CDR3 DNA reads as TGTGCCAGCAGCGTAGGTGGGGCGCTTCGAAACACTGAAGCTTTCTTT. Protein: CASSVGGALRNTEAFF. Complete variable domain (other parts from reference TRBV9 and TRBJ1-1): DSGVTQTPKHLITATGQRVTLRCSPRSGDLSVYWYQQSLDQGLQFLIQYYNGEERAKGNILERFSAQQFPDLHSELNLSSLELGDSALYFCASSVGGALRNTEAFFGQGTRLTVV.

The chain has TRBV7-9 and TRBJ2-7; D unclear. Trimming removed 1 base at V and 3 bases at J, with 10 bases between. The V gene's germline CDR1 is SEHNR and CDR2 FQNEAQ (reference sequence). The CDR3 extends over 14 amino acids. Here the CDR3 reads CASSLEAWSYEQYF. CDR3 sequence (DNA): TGTGCCAGCAGCTTAGAGGCCTGGAGCTACGAGCAGTACTTC.

This chain connects TRBV24-1 to TRBJ1-5; TRBD1 aligns across 9 bases. Germline CDR1 and CDR2: KGHDR and SFDVKD. The J segment lost 2 bases and the V segment lost 6 bases, leaving 7 bases of the junction unmatched. The CDR3 spans 16 residues. The CDR3: CATSPGQGTGNQPQHF. CDR3 DNA sequence: TGTGCCACCAGTCCTGGACAGGGGACAGGCAATCAGCCCCAGCATTTT.

The CDR3 region has the DNA TGTGCCAGCTCACCACGGGTACAGACCTCTGGAAACACCATATATTTT. Translation gives CASSPRVQTSGNTIYF. This chain uses TRBV18 with TRBJ1-3; no reliable D call. The CDR3 runs 16 residues. Trimming left V 1 base short and J 0 bases short, with 10 bases between. Germline values: CDR1 KGHSH, CDR2 LQKENI.

The V call is TRBV5-4, the J call TRBJ1-6; weak D call: TRBD1 (6 bases). The CDR3 is 14 residues long. With 4 bases removed from V and 7 bases from J, the gap between germline ends came to 12 bases. The germline gives CDR1 SGHNT, CDR2 YYREEE (reference sequence). CDR3 sequence reads: CASSPDSRNSPLHF. The CDR3 DNA is TGTGCCAGCAGCCCGGACAGTAGGAATTCACCCCTCCACTTT.

The chain links TRBV7-3 to TRBJ2-2, with TRBD2 matching over 7 bases. With 5 bases clipped from V and 2 bases from J, the junction kept 5 bases outside the gene matches. Germline-derived CDR1 and CDR2 are SGHTA and FQGTGA. This CDR3 contains 15 residues. The CDR3 sequence: CASSPQGLNTGELFF. The CDR3 DNA sequence: TGTGCCAGCAGCCCCCAGGGACTAAACACCGGGGAGCTGTTTTTT.

The chain carries TRBV29-1 and TRBJ1-1; maybe TRBD1 (5 bases). Germline V CDR1 and CDR2: SQVTM, ANQGSEA. With 3 bases removed from V and 3 bases from J, the gap between germline ends came to 11 bases. The CDR3 has 13 residues. CDR3 in DNA: TGCAGCGTTGATTCGGGGGACTACACTGAAGCTTTCTTT. Its protein is CSVDSGDYTEAFF.

The CDR3 loop reads CASSQVPQASAVGYEQYV. The DNA for the CDR3 is TGCGCCAGCAGCCAAGTTCCCCAAGCTAGCGCGGTCGGGTACGAGCAGTACGTC. The gene calls are TRBV4-1 and TRBJ2-7; TRBD2 might be the D (6 bases). V was shortened by 1 base and J by 4 bases, with 23 bases between the two germline ends. Looked up from germline, CDR1 is MGHRA and CDR2 is YSYEKL. This CDR3 is 18 amino acids long.

The V gene is TRBV11-3, the J gene TRBJ1-1; 10 nucleotides agree with TRBD1. Germline V gene sequence: CDR1 SGHNT, CDR2 YENEEA. The J segment lost 5 bases and the V segment lost 4 bases, leaving 7 bases of the junction unmatched. The CDR3 consists of 15 residues. CDR3 sequence (DNA): TGTGCCAGCAGCTCAACCGGGACAGGGGTAACTGAAGCTTTCTTT. It is translated as CASSSTGTGVTEAFF.

V usage is TRBV6-1 and J usage is TRBJ1-1; 8 bases map to TRBD1. The germline V gene encodes CDR1 MNHNS and CDR2 SASEGT. The ends lost 3 bases at V and 0 bases at J; junction bases unmatched: 0. This CDR3 region has 14 residues. The CDR3 nucleotides are TGTGCCAGCAGTGAGGGACAGGTGAACACTGAAGCTTTCTTT. Translated: CASSEGQVNTEAFF.

The chain uses TRBV5-5 and TRBJ1-4; maybe TRBD1 (6 bases). The germline V gene has CDR1 SGHKS and CDR2 YYEKEE (reference sequence). Trimming took off 0 bases at V and 6 bases at J, with 12 bases between the two ends. This CDR3 is built from 15 residues. The CDR3 reads CASSLEGGQYEKLFF. DNA for the CDR3: TGTGCCAGCAGCTTGGAGGGCGGACAGTATGAAAAACTGTTTTTT. Looking up the rest from reference TRBV5-5 and TRBJ1-4 gives the full variable domain: DAGVTQSPTHLIKTRGQQVTLRCSPISGHKSVSWYQQVLGQGPQFIFQYYEKEERGRGNFPDRFSARQFPNYSSELNVNALLLGDSALYLCASSLEGGQYEKLFFGSGTQLSVL.

Here the CDR3 reads CASSSRQGAAGELFF. CDR3 nucleotides: TGCGCCAGCAGCTCTAGGCAGGGGGCTGCCGGGGAGCTGTTTTTT. This chain uses TRBV5-1 with TRBJ2-2, with TRBD1 matching over 8 bases. Germline-derived CDR1 and CDR2 are SGHRS and YFSETQ. Germline trimming cut 3 bases from V and 6 bases from J; bases unmatched to any gene: 7. The CDR3 length is 15 residues.

This clone was seen only once. The chain recombines TRBV21-1 with TRBJ2-7; TRBD1 reflects the table's D call only, with no check against the DNA. TRBV21-1 is a listed pseudogene. The CDR3 is 16 residues long. For the CDR3, the DNA is TGTGCCAGCAGCCAGACTCGTGAGGGGGTACCCTACGAGCAGTACGTC. Translation: CASSQTREGVPYEQYV.

This chain joins TRBV7-2 and TRBJ2-7; TRBD1 is a possible D gene (5 bases). CDR3 length: 14 amino acids. From germline, CDR1 is SGHTA and CDR2 FQGNSA. V was shortened by 1 base and J by 2 bases, with 9 bases between the two germline ends. CDR3 coding DNA: TGTGCCAGCAGCTTAGTCCAGGGTCCCTACGAGCAGTACTTC. Translated: CASSLVQGPYEQYF.

The chain links TRBV12-3 or TRBV12-4 to TRBJ2-7, with 10 bases lining up with TRBD1. J was trimmed by 6 bases and V by 3 bases; bases with no gene match: 2. The CDR3 has 13 amino acids. The DNA of the CDR3 is TGTGCCAGCAGTTTCGGGGACAGGGGCGAGCAGTACTTC. Its protein is CASSFGDRGEQYF.

The chain's CDR3 is CASSVDRGIYTEAFF. The CDR3 nucleotides are TGTGCCAGCAGCGTAGACCGGGGTATATACACTGAAGCTTTCTTT. The genes are TRBV9 and TRBJ1-1, with D unresolved. V was cut by 0 bases and J by 3 bases, with 12 bases left in between. CDR1 and CDR2 (germline): SGDLS, YYNGEE. This CDR3 region has 15 residues.

There are many counts of this clone. The same CDR3 arises from other DNA sequences in this sample as well. V is TRBV5-1 and J is TRBJ2-1, with D tentatively TRBD1 (5 bases). Trimming took 0 bases from V and 2 from J, leaving 6 bases between them. CDR1 SGHRS and CDR2 YFSETQ come from the germline V gene. This CDR3 has 14 residues. DNA for the CDR3: TGCGCCAGCAGCTTGGGGGGCCCCTACAATGAGCAGTTCTTC. Translation: CASSLGGPYNEQFF.

The chain employs TRBV24-1 and TRBJ1-1; maybe TRBD1 (5 bases). The length of the CDR3 is 13 residues. The germline CDR1 and CDR2 sequences are KGHDR and SFDVKD. With 9 bases removed from V and 0 bases from J, the gap between germline ends came to 10 bases. The CDR3 loop reads CATRQFMNTEAFF. In nucleotides, the CDR3 is TGTGCCACCCGACAGTTTATGAACACTGAAGCTTTCTTT.